Below are 27 T cell receptor beta chains sequenced from a single sample in a study of blood T cell repertoires in COVID-19 (TCRdb year 2020). Library method: the immunoSEQ multiplex PCR assay. What TCRdb holds here is the immuneACCESS table cut down to in-frame rearrangements. Part of the clones is not present; checked against another copy, under half of the missing clones reflect an unresolved V gene, and the others are unexplained. Across this sample there are roughly 29,000 clones, with 70% to 90% seen only once. The ten largest clones capture around 30% of the sample. The sample comprised peripheral blood. The source is an elderly woman with COVID-19, enrolled during active disease.

The rearrangement links TRBV11-2 to TRBJ2-1; 7 bases agree with TRBD2. Per germline, CDR1 SGHAT and CDR2 FQNNGV. The CDR3 is made up of 17 amino acids. With 0 bases clipped from V and 0 bases from J, the junction kept 5 bases outside the gene matches. The CDR3 nucleotides are TGTGCCAGCAGCTTAGAGCGGACTAGAAGCTCCTACAATGAGCAGTTCTTC. Its translation is CASSLERTRSSYNEQFF. Full variable domain (outside the CDR3, taken from reference TRBV11-2 and TRBJ2-1): EAGVAQSPRYKIIEKRQSVAFWCNPISGHATLYWYQQILGQGPKLLIQFQNNGVVDDSQLPKDRFSAERLKGVDSTLKIQPAKLEDSAVYLCASSLERTRSSYNEQFFGPGTRLTVL.

The chain recombines TRBV7-8 with TRBJ2-2; 7 bases agree with TRBD2. Germline loops: CDR1 SGHVS, CDR2 FQNEAQ. The CDR3 length is 16 residues. V was pared by 5 bases and J by 4 bases, with 10 bases of the junction left unmatched. Here the CDR3 DNA reads TGTGCCAGCAGCCTCCTAGCGGTTGCTAGCACCGGGGAGCTGTTTTTT. Residues: CASSLLAVASTGELFF.

The V and J genes are TRBV15 and TRBJ2-5, with 7 bases fitting TRBD1. Germline CDR1 reads LNHNV; CDR2 reads YYDKDF (reference sequence). CDR3 length: 15 residues. Germline trimming cut 1 base from V and 5 bases from J; bases unmatched to any gene: 7. The chain's CDR3 is CATSRAGQVLETQYF. The CDR3 DNA sequence: TGTGCCACCAGCAGAGCCGGACAGGTCTTGGAGACCCAGTACTTC. The variable domain in full, with the rest retrieved from reference TRBV15 and TRBJ2-5, is DAMVIQNPRYQVTQFGKPVTLSCSQTLNHNVMYWYQQKSSQAPKLLFHYYDKDFNNEADTPDNFQSRRPNTSFCFLDIRSPGLGDTAMYLCATSRAGQVLETQYFGPGTRLLVL.

The V and J genes are TRBV18 and TRBJ1-1, with TRBD1 matching 8 bases. The CDR3 is 14 amino acids. CDR1 is KGHSH and CDR2 is LQKENI in the germline V gene. J gave up 4 bases and V 6 bases, and 7 bases lay outside the gene matches. CDR3 protein: CASSPRQGSTEAFF. Written as DNA, the CDR3 is TGTGCCAGCTCCCCGAGACAGGGGAGCACTGAAGCTTTCTTT.

This rearrangement joins TRBV7-2 to TRBJ1-2, with a tentative D call TRBD1 (5 bases). Trimming took 0 bases from V and 4 from J, leaving 12 bases between them. There are 15 residues in the CDR3. Germline CDR1 and CDR2: SGHTA and FQGNSA. The CDR3 DNA reads TGTGCCAGCAGCTTAGCGCAATCAGGGATCTATGGCTACACCTTC. Its translation: CASSLAQSGIYGYTF. Using reference TRBV7-2 and TRBJ1-2 for the parts outside the CDR3, the full variable domain is GAGVSQSPSNKVTEKGKDVELRCDPISGHTALYWYRQSLGQGLEFLIYFQGNSAPDKSGLPSDRFSAERTGGSVSTLTIQRTQQEDSAVYLCASSLAQSGIYGYTFGSGTRLTVV.

Worth noting for this clone: At one end the junction does not follow the germline gene, possibly because of a read error. The chain recombines TRBV7-7 with TRBJ2-1; 8 nucleotides agree with TRBD1. Looked up from germline, CDR1 is SSHAT and CDR2 is FNYEAQ (reference sequence). The CDR3 has 15 residues. CDR3 nucleotides: TGTGCTAGCAGCCCCGGGACAGGATACTACAATGAGCAGTTCTTC. Protein product: CASSPGTGYYNEQFF.

This sequence joins TRBV5-6 and TRBJ2-1; 7 bases match TRBD1. After removal of 0 bases from V and 5 bases from J, the junction contained 2 bases not matched to a gene. The germline CDR1 and CDR2 sequences are SGHDT and YYEEEE. This CDR3 comprises 14 residues. CDR3: CASSLGDRNNEQFF. CDR3 sequence (DNA): TGTGCCAGCAGCTTGGGGGACAGAAACAATGAGCAGTTCTTC. Together with reference TRBV5-6 and TRBJ2-1, the CDR3 gives the full variable domain: DAGVTQSPTHLIKTRGQQVTLRCSPKSGHDTVSWYQQALGQGPQFIFQYYEEEERQRGNFPDRFSGHQFPNYSSELNVNALLLGDSALYLCASSLGDRNNEQFFGPGTRLTVL.

This clone was seen a few times. This chain connects TRBV6-6 to TRBJ2-7; D is uncertain. Germline CDR1 reads MNHNY; CDR2 reads SVGAGI (reference sequence). Between the trimmed V and J ends, which lost 0 bases and 6 bases, there was a span of 6 bases. This CDR3 has 12 amino acids. CDR3 residues: CASSYSQFEQYF. The CDR3, as DNA: TGTGCCAGCAGTTACTCGCAGTTCGAGCAGTACTTC.

V is TRBV18 and J is TRBJ2-3; 10 bases are a match to TRBD2. V was clipped by 6 bases and J by 2 bases; unmatched bases: 8. Germline lookup yields CDR1 KGHSH and CDR2 LQKENI. This CDR3 has 16 residues. CDR3 DNA sequence: TGTGCCAGCTCCCCGATTAGCGGGGGGACCACAGATACGCAGTATTTT. Residues: CASSPISGGTTDTQYF.

The chain employs TRBV20-1 and TRBJ1-2; no reliable D call. The V gene's germline CDR1 is DFQATT and CDR2 SNEGSKA (reference sequence). Trimming shortened V by 3 bases and J by 4 bases, and 12 bases separated the two germline ends. CDR3 length: 13 residues. CDR3 nucleotide sequence: TGCAGTGCTAGTCCAGACACCATCTATGGCTACACCTTC. This codes for CSASPDTIYGYTF.

V usage is TRBV7-9 and J usage is TRBJ1-4; no firm D call. With 5 bases removed from V and 2 bases from J, the gap between germline ends came to 21 bases. Germline CDR1 SEHNR, CDR2 FQNEAQ (reference sequence). This CDR3 region has 18 residues. The CDR3 coding sequence is TGTGCCAGCAGCCCTCCTCGGAGGGCTCTAAGCACTAATGAAAAACTGTTTTTT. Translated: CASSPPRRALSTNEKLFF.

This chain joins TRBV28 and TRBJ1-5; TRBD1 matches 7 bases. The CDR3 extends over 15 amino acids. V lost 5 bases, J lost 4 bases, and 8 bases stayed unmatched. The germline gives CDR1 MDHEN, CDR2 SYDVKM. The CDR3 nucleotides are TGTGCCAGCAGTCCGCAGACAGGGCAAAATCAGCCCCAGCATTTT. Translated, it gives CASSPQTGQNQPQHF.

This clone was picked up a small number of times. The chain couples TRBV6-1 to TRBJ1-2; tentatively, D is TRBD1 (6 bases). The germline gives CDR1 MNHNS, CDR2 SASEGT. This CDR3 comprises 12 residues. V was clipped by 1 base and J by 8 bases, with 8 bases between them. The CDR3 DNA reads TGTGCCAGCAGTGAAGGAGACAGGGGCTACACCTTC. This encodes CASSEGDRGYTF.

The rearrangement joins TRBV30 to TRBJ1-6; D is possibly TRBD1 (5 bases). The CDR3 extends over 14 amino acids. With 1 base removed from V and 7 bases from J, the gap between germline ends came to 11 bases. Per the germline V gene, CDR1 is GTSNPN and CDR2 is SVGIG (reference sequence). The CDR3 here is CAWSADTFNSPLHF. CDR3 DNA: TGTGCCTGGAGTGCGGACACATTCAATTCACCCCTCCACTTT.

The rearrangement joins TRBV4-2 to TRBJ2-1; 12 bases align to TRBD2. The ends lost 4 bases at V and 4 bases at J; junction bases unmatched: 8. Looked up from germline, CDR1 is LGHNA and CDR2 is YNFKEQ. This CDR3 spans 17 amino acids. The CDR3 spells CASSRNLAGGRYNEQFF. In nucleotides, the CDR3 is TGTGCCAGCAGCCGTAACCTAGCGGGGGGGCGTTACAATGAGCAGTTCTTC.

The gene calls are TRBV30 and TRBJ2-7; 7 nucleotides agree with TRBD2. V lost 4 bases and J lost 5; bases outside the gene matches: 14. This CDR3 is built from 15 residues. The germline gives CDR1 GTSNPN, CDR2 SVGIG (reference sequence). The CDR3 DNA reads as TGTGCCTGGAACCGGGGGGACCACGTCCCCCACGAGCAGTACTTC. Residues: CAWNRGDHVPHEQYF.

The chain links TRBV5-5 to TRBJ2-7; D is possibly TRBD1 (6 bases). V was pared by 3 bases and J by 5 bases, with 12 bases between. Germline V CDR1 and CDR2: SGHKS, YYEKEE (reference sequence). The CDR3 totals 13 residues. CDR3 in DNA: TGTGCCAGCAGCTCAGCCGACAGGCACGAGCAGTACTTC. Translating gives CASSSADRHEQYF.

J is TRBJ2-7 and V is TRBV4-2, with TRBD2 matching over 11 bases. The CDR3 extends over 16 amino acids. The J segment lost 6 bases and the V segment lost 0 bases, leaving 7 bases of the junction unmatched. Germline values: CDR1 LGHNA, CDR2 YNFKEQ. CDR3 coding DNA: TGTGCCAGCAGCCAAGATGGGACCGGGACTAGCGGCGAGCAGTACTTC. It yields the protein CASSQDGTGTSGEQYF.

This chain joins TRBV15 and TRBJ2-1; D gene unclear. Between the trimmed V and J ends, which lost 5 bases and 4 bases, there was a span of 15 bases. The CDR3 loop spans 15 amino acids. Germline V gene sequence: CDR1 LNHNV, CDR2 YYDKDF (reference sequence). CDR3 residues: CATSERLSQYNEQFF. The CDR3 DNA is TGTGCCACCAGCGAGCGACTGTCCCAATACAATGAGCAGTTCTTC.

The chain is built from TRBV29-1 and TRBJ1-1, with D possibly being TRBD1 (5 bases). The germline V gene encodes CDR1 SQVTM and CDR2 ANQGSEA. Trimming took off 4 bases at V and 4 bases at J, with 10 bases between the two ends. CDR3 length: 12 amino acids. The CDR3 here is CSVGGGITEAFF. The CDR3 DNA is TGCAGCGTTGGCGGGGGGATCACTGAAGCTTTCTTT.

This clone was counted a single time. J is TRBJ1-5 and V is TRBV2; 9 bases match TRBD1. This CDR3 has 14 residues. The V gene end was trimmed by 6 bases and the J gene end by 4 bases; junction bases not matched to a gene: 4. The germline gives CDR1 SNHLY, CDR2 FYNNEI. The CDR3 region is CASRDRGINQPQHF. CDR3 DNA sequence: TGTGCCAGCAGGGACAGGGGCATTAATCAGCCCCAGCATTTT.

The CDR3: CSASAGQGFYEQYF. Here the CDR3 DNA reads TGCAGTGCTAGTGCGGGACAGGGATTTTACGAGCAGTACTTC. The V call is TRBV20-1, the J call TRBJ2-7; 9 nucleotides agree with TRBD1. There are 14 residues in the CDR3. Germline V lookup: CDR1 DFQATT, CDR2 SNEGSKA (reference sequence). V gave up 3 bases and J gave up 4 bases; unmatched junction bases: 7.

A single count supports this clone. J is TRBJ1-2 and V is TRBV7-9; D is ambiguous. Deletions cut 1 base from V and 2 bases from J, with 8 bases between. Looked up from germline, CDR1 is SEHNR and CDR2 is FQNEAQ (reference sequence). The CDR3 contains 14 residues. The CDR3 DNA sequence: TGTGCCAGCAGCTTAGTACATTCCAACTATGGCTACACCTTC. This sequence encodes CASSLVHSNYGYTF.

The gene calls are TRBV30 and TRBJ1-6; weak D call: TRBD1 (5 bases). The germline V gene encodes CDR1 GTSNPN and CDR2 SVGIG (reference sequence). CDR3 size: 20 residues. Trimming took off 3 bases at V and 0 bases at J, with 24 bases between the two ends. The CDR3: CAWSKAWTSTKSSYNSPLHF. CDR3 nucleotide sequence: TGTGCCTGGAGCAAGGCATGGACATCAACAAAGAGCTCCTATAATTCACCCCTCCACTTT. Variable domain in full (rest from reference TRBV30 and TRBJ1-6): SQTIHQWPATLVQPVGSPLSLECTVEGTSNPNLYWYRQAAGRGLQLLFYSVGIGQISSEVPQNLSASRPQDRQFILSSKKLLLSDSGFYLCAWSKAWTSTKSSYNSPLHFGNGTRLTVT.

The chain is built from TRBV18 and TRBJ1-1, with 7 bases lining up with TRBD1. Unmatched junction bases numbered 7, after V lost 3 bases and J lost 3 bases. This CDR3 has 15 amino acids. The germline CDR1 and CDR2 sequences are KGHSH and LQKENI. The CDR3 loop reads CASSPLQGPYTEAFF. The CDR3 DNA follows: TGTGCCAGCTCACCTTTACAGGGGCCGTACACTGAAGCTTTCTTT.

The chain joins TRBV4-2 to TRBJ2-3; tentative D call: TRBD2 (6 bases). The CDR3 is made up of 16 amino acids. Germline CDR1 is LGHNA and CDR2 is YNFKEQ. V was trimmed by 0 bases and J by 6 bases, leaving 16 bases between them. CDR3 amino acids: CASSQEWLAIKDTQYF. DNA for the CDR3: TGTGCCAGCAGCCAAGAATGGCTAGCGATCAAGGATACGCAGTATTTT.

J is TRBJ2-7 and V is TRBV29-1; weak D call: TRBD1 (7 bases). Germline V gives CDR1 SQVTM, CDR2 ANQGSEA. This CDR3 is 12 amino acids long. Trimming left V 6 bases short and J 5 bases short, with 14 bases between. CDR3 loop: CSVRGAINEQYF. The CDR3 nucleotides are TGCAGCGTCAGGGGGGCGATCAACGAGCAGTACTTC.